This T cell receptor beta chain was identified during a study of breast tumors, draining lymph nodes, adjacent tissues. MiXCR was run by TCRdb on the multiplex PCR reads, yielding one entry per CDR3 protein. The sample carries more than 200,000 distinct CDR3 sequences, about 30% recorded once. After removal of 4 bases from V and 2 bases from J, the junction contained 3 bases not matched to a gene. Germline CDR1 is MGHRA and CDR2 is YSYEKL. The CDR3 extends over 15 amino acids. Axillary draining lymph nodes of breast cancer patients supplied the node samples. The specimen sequenced was axillary lymph node tissue. This receptor was identified in a female donor with breast cancer. Some clones in this sample may be carry-over from other donors' samples. This rearrangement joins TRBV4-1 to TRBJ1-2; TRBD1 agrees at 11 bases. CDR3 in amino acids: CASSRGQGGNYGYTF. The CDR3 DNA reads as TGCGCCAGCAGCCGGGGACAGGGGGGGAACTATGGCTACACCTTC.